Shown below are 18 T cell receptor beta chains from a single sample sequenced in a study of blood T cell repertoires in COVID-19. Clones were read by immunoSEQ multiplex PCR, and TCRdb kept only the in-frame ones, dropping some. The table records 360,000 or so clones, roughly 87% of them present only once. The material sequenced was peripheral blood. These receptors were obtained from a woman aged 60-75 years with COVID-19, enrolled during active disease.

The chain links TRBV4-1 to TRBJ2-1; 7 nucleotides align to TRBD2. With V trimmed by 0 bases and J by 9 bases, 8 bases remained unmatched. Germline CDR1 and CDR2: MGHRA and YSYEKL. The CDR3 length is 15 residues. The CDR3 DNA is TGCGCCAGCAGCCAAGATTTGGGGGGGGTCCCTGAGCAGTTCTTC. This sequence encodes CASSQDLGGVPEQFF.

The V call is TRBV10-2, the J call TRBJ1-5; no reliable D call. Germline-derived CDR1 and CDR2 are WSHSY and SAAADI. Deletions cut 5 bases from V and 6 bases from J, with 8 bases between. The CDR3 consists of 12 residues. DNA for the CDR3: TGCGCCAGCAGTCCCGGAGGTCAGCCCCAGCATTTT. Protein: CASSPGGQPQHF.

The CDR3 DNA sequence: TGTGCCAGTAGTCCGTATCCTAATGAAAAACTGTTTTTT. Translating gives CASSPYPNEKLFF. This sequence joins TRBV19 and TRBJ1-4; no clear D gene. Germline V gene sequence: CDR1 LNHDA, CDR2 SQIVND (reference sequence). Trimming took off 5 bases at V and 3 bases at J, with 7 bases between the two ends. CDR3 length equals 13 residues. The entire variable domain, with the rest obtained from reference TRBV19 and TRBJ1-4, is as follows: DGGITQSPKYLFRKEGQNVTLSCEQNLNHDAMYWYRQDPGQGLRLIYYSQIVNDFQKGDIAEGYSVSREKKESFPLTVTSAQKNPTAFYLCASSPYPNEKLFFGSGTQLSVL.

The chain joins TRBV2 to TRBJ2-7, with 12 bases that match TRBD2. V shed 6 bases, J shed 1 base, and the junction held 4 bases outside the gene matches. CDR1 and CDR2 (germline): SNHLY, FYNNEI. The CDR3 loop spans 15 amino acids. This CDR3 is CASSVTSGGSYEQYF. The CDR3, as DNA: TGTGCCAGCAGCGTGACTAGCGGGGGATCCTACGAGCAGTACTTC.

The V call is TRBV6-5, the J call TRBJ1-4, with 8 bases that match TRBD1. The J segment lost 5 bases and the V segment lost 5 bases, leaving 4 bases of the junction unmatched. Germline CDR1 is MNHEY and CDR2 is SVGAGI. CDR3 size: 14 residues. The CDR3 sequence is CASSRWTGNEKLFF. CDR3 nucleotides: TGTGCCAGCAGTCGTTGGACAGGGAATGAAAAACTGTTTTTT.

This rearrangement joins TRBV7-6 to TRBJ2-7; 14 bases are shared with TRBD2. The CDR3 is made up of 17 amino acids. The junction had 6 bases not matched to a gene; V was cut back by 1 base and J by 4 bases. Germline V CDR1 and CDR2: SGHVS, FNYEAQ. The CDR3 loop is CASSLVGLAGVAYEQYF. In DNA, the CDR3 is TGTGCCAGCAGCTTAGTGGGACTAGCGGGGGTAGCGTACGAGCAGTACTTC.

This rearrangement joins TRBV2 to TRBJ1-6; D remains ambiguous. The ends were cut back, 4 bases at V and 7 bases at J, with 11 bases in the middle. The CDR3 sequence is 14 residues long. Germline values: CDR1 SNHLY, CDR2 FYNNEI. This CDR3 is CASSGGSANSPLHF. The DNA for the CDR3 is TGTGCCAGCAGTGGAGGGTCAGCAAATTCACCCCTCCACTTT.

This clone was recorded only once. J is TRBJ1-2 and V is TRBV21-1; the DNA was not used to check the table's D call, TRBD1. TRBV21-1 is termed a pseudogene. The CDR3 spans 13 residues. The CDR3 region is CASSKVDSYGYTF. In nucleotides, the CDR3 is TGTGCCAGCAGCAAAGTCGACAGCTATGGCTACACCTTC.

The CDR3 reads CASRPGANEKLFF. DNA of the CDR3: TGTGCCAGTCGTCCGGGAGCTAATGAAAAACTGTTTTTT. This sequence joins TRBV19 and TRBJ1-4; D not resolved. Germline assignment: CDR1 LNHDA and CDR2 SQIVND (reference sequence). The ends were cut back, 8 bases at V and 3 bases at J, with 10 bases in the middle. The CDR3 covers 13 residues.

This clone has just one count. Additional DNA sequences in this sample encode the identical CDR3. The chain combines TRBV6-5 with TRBJ2-7; 11 nucleotides align to TRBD1. Per the germline V gene, CDR1 is MNHEY and CDR2 is SVGAGI. The V and J ends lost 6 bases and 1 base, in that order; junction bases with no gene match: 5. The CDR3 runs 15 residues. Here the CDR3 reads CASRTGTGGSYEQYF. CDR3 in DNA: TGTGCCAGCAGAACCGGGACAGGGGGTTCCTACGAGCAGTACTTC.

J is TRBJ1-2 and V is TRBV28; TRBD1 is a possible D gene (6 bases). Germline lookup yields CDR1 MDHEN and CDR2 SYDVKM. This CDR3 contains 13 residues. V dropped 2 bases and J dropped 3 bases, with 7 bases sitting between them. CDR3 loop: CASSLGTHYGYTF. CDR3 bases: TGTGCCAGCAGTTTAGGGACACACTATGGCTACACCTTC.

The chain employs TRBV23-1 and TRBJ2-1, with TRBD1 matching 7 bases. TRBV23-1 is classed as an ORF, of uncertain function. The V segment lost 6 bases and the J segment 2 bases; nucleotides outside the gene matches: 10. The CDR3 consists of 16 residues. CDR3 residues: CASSQGVKTPYNEQFF. The CDR3 DNA reads as TGCGCCAGCAGCCAGGGGGTCAAAACTCCCTACAATGAGCAGTTCTTC.

The chain joins TRBV19 to TRBJ1-5; 8 bases align to TRBD1. Germline values: CDR1 LNHDA, CDR2 SQIVND (reference sequence). V lost 5 bases, J lost 1 base, and 7 bases stayed unmatched. CDR3 length: 16 residues. Here the CDR3 DNA reads TGTGCCAGTAGTTGGGCAGGGGGCTTAAGCAATCAGCCCCAGCATTTT. Residues: CASSWAGGLSNQPQHF. Full variable domain (outside the CDR3, taken from reference TRBV19 and TRBJ1-5): DGGITQSPKYLFRKEGQNVTLSCEQNLNHDAMYWYRQDPGQGLRLIYYSQIVNDFQKGDIAEGYSVSREKKESFPLTVTSAQKNPTAFYLCASSWAGGLSNQPQHFGDGTRLSIL.

This chain joins TRBV3-1 (or the pseudogene TRBV3-2) and TRBJ2-7; the match to TRBD2 covers 9 bases. The ends lost 0 bases at V and 2 bases at J; junction bases unmatched: 8. Germline values: CDR1 LGHDT, CDR2 YNNKEL (reference sequence). The CDR3 consists of 17 residues. CDR3: CASSQDLVAGEPYEQYF. CDR3 in DNA: TGTGCCAGCAGCCAAGATTTGGTAGCGGGGGAACCCTACGAGCAGTACTTC.

The chain couples TRBV18 to TRBJ2-1; TRBD2 matches 12 bases. This CDR3 is built from 17 residues. Germline CDR1 and CDR2: KGHSH and LQKENI. With 1 base clipped from V and 10 bases from J, the junction kept 11 bases outside the gene matches. The CDR3 is CASSPLASGGDGREQFF. The CDR3 nucleotides are TGTGCCAGCTCACCACTAGCTAGCGGGGGGGACGGCCGCGAGCAGTTCTTC.

The chain recombines TRBV29-1 with TRBJ1-2, with 8 positions matching TRBD1. Looked up from germline, CDR1 is SQVTM and CDR2 is ANQGSEA. V lost 4 bases and J lost 6; bases outside the gene matches: 7. The CDR3 contains 13 residues. The CDR3 here is CSVVSGQGHGYTF. As DNA, the CDR3 is TGCAGCGTTGTCAGTGGACAGGGACATGGCTACACCTTC.

In DNA, the CDR3 is TGTGCCAGCAGCGGTAGCTCTGGAAACACCATATATTTT. Its translation is CASSGSSGNTIYF. The rearrangement links TRBV9 to TRBJ1-3; no clear D. Germline V gives CDR1 SGDLS, CDR2 YYNGEE. This CDR3 has 13 residues. V was clipped by 3 bases and J by 0 bases, with 4 bases between them.

The rearrangement uses TRBV5-1 and TRBJ2-3, with TRBD1 matching 7 bases. The ends lost 4 bases at V and 6 bases at J; junction bases unmatched: 8. The CDR3 covers 14 residues. Germline assignment: CDR1 SGHRS and CDR2 YFSETQ. CDR3 DNA: TGCGCCAGCAGCCCGGGACAGAGGCAGGATACGCAGTATTTT. Translated, it gives CASSPGQRQDTQYF.